This T cell receptor (beta chain) was recovered during a study of technical replicates of blood from a handful of donors. The CDR3 is made up of 15 amino acids. CDR1 and CDR2 from the germline V gene are ENHRY and SYGVKD. V shed 6 bases, J shed 5 bases, and the junction held 12 bases outside the gene matches. TCRdb keeps only in-frame clones here, not all; method: immunoSEQ multiplex PCR. This sample has some 80,000 clones; 90% to 95% occur once, and the top ten carry approximately 0.25%. This rearrangement joins TRBV10-3 to TRBJ1-1; TRBD1 matches 7 bases. Sequenced material: T cells isolated from PBMCs. This receptor was taken from a human donor in good health. This CDR3 reads CAIRGETGKSTEAFF. The CDR3 coding sequence is TGTGCCATCAGGGGGGAGACAGGGAAGTCAACTGAAGCTTTCTTT.